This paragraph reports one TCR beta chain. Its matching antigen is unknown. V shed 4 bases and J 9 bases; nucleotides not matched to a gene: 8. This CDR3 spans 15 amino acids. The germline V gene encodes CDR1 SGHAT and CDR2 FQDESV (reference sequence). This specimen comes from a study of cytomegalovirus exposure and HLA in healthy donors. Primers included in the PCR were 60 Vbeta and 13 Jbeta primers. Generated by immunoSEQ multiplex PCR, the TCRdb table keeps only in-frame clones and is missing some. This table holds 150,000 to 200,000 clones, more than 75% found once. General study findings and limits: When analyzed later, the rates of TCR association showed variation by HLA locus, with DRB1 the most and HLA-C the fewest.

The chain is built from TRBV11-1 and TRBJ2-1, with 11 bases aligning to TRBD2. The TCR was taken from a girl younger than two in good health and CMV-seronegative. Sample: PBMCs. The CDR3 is CASSSLAGERGEQFF. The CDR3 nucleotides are TGTGCCAGCAGCTCACTAGCGGGGGAGCGGGGTGAGCAGTTCTTC.